This TCR beta chain was sequenced for a study of glioma-infiltrating T cells. The CDR3 covers 13 residues. Germline loops: CDR1 SGHDT, CDR2 YYEEEE. The J segment lost 7 bases and the V segment lost 4 bases, leaving 7 bases of the junction unmatched. The iRepertoire nested amplicon-rescue multiplex PCR amplified TCR alpha and beta CDR3s from RNA. For one-step reverse transcription and amplification, roughly 100-400 ng of tissue mRNA or PBMC total RNA was used. TCRdb re-called the multiplex PCR reads through MiXCR, storing one row per CDR3 protein. The sample comprises about 6,000 distinct CDR3 sequences, roughly two fifths of which are singletons, and roughly 24% rests with the top ten. Study outcomes and limitations: CDR3 overlap between tissue and blood was very small.

This clonotype was detected many times. Its specificity is unknown. The origin of this receptor is a human donor with low-grade glioma or glioblastoma, undergoing nonglioma brain surgery, or in good health (not recorded which). Sequencing input: glioma tissue, nonneoplastic brain tissue, or PBMCs (not recorded which). V gene TRBV5-6 combines with J gene TRBJ2-7, with 8 bases aligning to TRBD2. The DNA of the CDR3 is TGTGCCAGCAGCCCCAGCGGGAGTGGGGAGCAGTACTTC. Its protein product is CASSPSGSGEQYF.